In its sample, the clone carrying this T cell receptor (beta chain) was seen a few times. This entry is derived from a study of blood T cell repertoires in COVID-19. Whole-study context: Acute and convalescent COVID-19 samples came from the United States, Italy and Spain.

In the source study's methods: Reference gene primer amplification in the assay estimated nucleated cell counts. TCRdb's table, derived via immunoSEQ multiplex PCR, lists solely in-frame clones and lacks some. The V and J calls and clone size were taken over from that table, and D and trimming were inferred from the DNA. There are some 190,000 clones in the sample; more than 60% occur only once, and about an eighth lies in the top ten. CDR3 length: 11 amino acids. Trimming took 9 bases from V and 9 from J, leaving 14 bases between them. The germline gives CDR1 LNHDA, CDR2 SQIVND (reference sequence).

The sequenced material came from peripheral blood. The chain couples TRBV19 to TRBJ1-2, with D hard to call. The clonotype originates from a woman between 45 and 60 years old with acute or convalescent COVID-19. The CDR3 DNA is TGTGCCAGGATTTTGGGCGGGTGCTACACCTTC. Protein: CARILGGCYTF.